Sequencing of this T cell receptor beta chain was carried out in a study of T cells in Graves' hyperthyroidism and ophthalmopathy. The CDR3 sequence is 15 residues long. V trimming: 7 bases; J trimming: 6 bases; junction bases outside the gene matches: 8. RNA transcripts served as the template for amplifying TCR beta CDR3 regions. The HTBI primer set served for first-round RT-PCR of the TCR CDR3. TCRdb re-called the multiplex PCR reads with MiXCR, one entry per CDR3 protein. This sample has fewer than 350,000 distinct CDR3 sequences, with around a sixth found just once. The sequenced sample consisted of blood. The gene calls are TRBV12-3 or TRBV12-4 and TRBJ1-4, with 10 bases aligning to TRBD1. The receptor was derived from a woman aged 50 to 60 with Graves' hyperthyroidism. The CDR3 sequence is CASTSRTGGYEKLFF. DNA of the CDR3: TGTGCCAGCACCTCTCGGACAGGGGGGTATGAAAAACTGTTTTTT.